The clone carrying this T cell receptor beta chain was seen repeatedly, ten times or more. Antigen unknown. Scientists amplified the TCR beta CDR3 regions from RNA transcripts. Second-round multiplex PCR came after first-round RT-PCR with HTBI primers. A single record per CDR3 protein comes from TCRdb applying MiXCR to the multiplex PCR reads. Among 200,000 to 250,000 distinct CDR3 sequences listed, approximately 21% were seen once. The sample comes from a study of Graves' ophthalmopathy and Graves' hyperthyroidism. The germline gives CDR1 SGHAT, CDR2 FQNNGV. V shed 5 bases, J shed 7 bases, and the junction held 9 bases outside the gene matches. This CDR3 region has 16 residues. Patients with other autoimmune diseases, uncontrolled infections, pregnancy or lactation were excluded. PBMCs had their origin in fresh peripheral blood (about 10 ml). Regarding the study as a whole: A majority of expanded thyroid clonotypes exceeding 0.001 frequency were likewise present in blood.

This TCR was sampled from a woman aged 45 to 65 with Graves' ophthalmopathy. V gene TRBV11-2 combines with J gene TRBJ2-2, with 11 bases lining up with TRBD1. Input material: peripheral blood. The CDR3, as DNA: TGTGCCAGCAGCCTAACCGGGACAGGGGGGGTCGGGGAGCTGTTTTTT. This sequence encodes CASSLTGTGGVGELFF.